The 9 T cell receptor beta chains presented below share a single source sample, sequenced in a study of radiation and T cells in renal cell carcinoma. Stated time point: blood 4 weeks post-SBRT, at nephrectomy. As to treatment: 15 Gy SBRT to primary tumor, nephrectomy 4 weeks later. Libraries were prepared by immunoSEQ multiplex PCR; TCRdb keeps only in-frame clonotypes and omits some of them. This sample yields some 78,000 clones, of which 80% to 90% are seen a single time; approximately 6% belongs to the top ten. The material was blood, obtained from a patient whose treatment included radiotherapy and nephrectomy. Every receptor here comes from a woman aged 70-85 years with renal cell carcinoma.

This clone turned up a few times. CDR3 DNA: TGCAGTGCTAGAGATGGAATTGAAGCTTTCTTT. Translating it yields CSARDGIEAFF. The chain has TRBV20-1 and TRBJ1-1; D is unresolved. Trimming removed 0 bases from V and 7 bases from J, with 6 bases in between. In germline, CDR1 is DFQATT, CDR2 SNEGSKA (reference sequence). The CDR3 extends over 11 amino acids.

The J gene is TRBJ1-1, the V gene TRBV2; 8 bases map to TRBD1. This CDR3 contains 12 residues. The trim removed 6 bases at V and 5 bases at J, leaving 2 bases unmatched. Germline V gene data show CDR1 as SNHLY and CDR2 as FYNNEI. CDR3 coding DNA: TGTGCCAGCAGGACAGGGGCAACTGAAGCTTTCTTT. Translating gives CASRTGATEAFF.

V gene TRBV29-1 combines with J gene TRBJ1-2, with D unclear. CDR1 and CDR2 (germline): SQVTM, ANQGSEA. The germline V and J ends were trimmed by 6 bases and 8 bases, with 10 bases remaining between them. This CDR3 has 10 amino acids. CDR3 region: CSVENGGYTF. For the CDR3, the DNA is TGCAGCGTGGAGAATGGGGGCTACACCTTC.

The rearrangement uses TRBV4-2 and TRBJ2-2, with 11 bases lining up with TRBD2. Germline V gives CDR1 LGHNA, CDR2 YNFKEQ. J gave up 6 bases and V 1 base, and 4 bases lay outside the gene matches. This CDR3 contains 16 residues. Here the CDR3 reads CASSQAVAGGPGELFF. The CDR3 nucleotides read TGTGCCAGCAGCCAAGCGGTAGCGGGGGGGCCCGGGGAGCTGTTTTTT.

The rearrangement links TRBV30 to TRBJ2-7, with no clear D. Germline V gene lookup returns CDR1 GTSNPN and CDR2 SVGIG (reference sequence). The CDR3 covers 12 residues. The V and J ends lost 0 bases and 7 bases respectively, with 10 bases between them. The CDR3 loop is CAWSVSRREQYF. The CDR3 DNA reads TGTGCCTGGAGTGTTTCTAGGCGGGAGCAGTACTTC.

The CDR3 nucleotides are TGTGCCATCAGTGTTCGAGGGGGGGCCGGGGATACGCAGTATTTT. Protein: CAISVRGGAGDTQYF. J is TRBJ2-3 and V is TRBV10-3; a weak D match, TRBD2 (7 bases). V lost 4 bases to trimming and J lost 6 bases, with 17 bases between them. This CDR3 spans 15 amino acids. The germline CDR1 and CDR2 sequences are ENHRY and SYGVKD.

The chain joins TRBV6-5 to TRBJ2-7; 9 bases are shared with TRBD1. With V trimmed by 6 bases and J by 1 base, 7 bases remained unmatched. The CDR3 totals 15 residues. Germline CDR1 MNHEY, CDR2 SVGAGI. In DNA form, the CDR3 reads TGTGCCAGCAGAGGGACAGGGCTAAAATCCTACGAGCAGTACTTC. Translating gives CASRGTGLKSYEQYF.

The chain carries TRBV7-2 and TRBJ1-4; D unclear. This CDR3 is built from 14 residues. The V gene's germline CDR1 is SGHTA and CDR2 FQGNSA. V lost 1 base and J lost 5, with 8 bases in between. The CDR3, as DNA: TGTGCCAGCAGCTTAGTTGGGATCAATGAAAAACTGTTTTTT. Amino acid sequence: CASSLVGINEKLFF. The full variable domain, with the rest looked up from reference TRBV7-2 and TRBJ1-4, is GAGVSQSPSNKVTEKGKDVELRCDPISGHTALYWYRQSLGQGLEFLIYFQGNSAPDKSGLPSDRFSAERTGGSVSTLTIQRTQQEDSAVYLCASSLVGINEKLFFGSGTQLSVL.

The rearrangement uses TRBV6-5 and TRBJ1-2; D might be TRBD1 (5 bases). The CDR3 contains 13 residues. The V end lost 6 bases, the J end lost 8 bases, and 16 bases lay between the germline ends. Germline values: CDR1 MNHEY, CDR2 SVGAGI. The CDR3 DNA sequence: TGTGCCAGCAGGGGGCGGGGGAGCGGAGGCTACACCTTC. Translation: CASRGRGSGGYTF.